A single T cell receptor (beta chain) is shown here with its context. Its antigen is not known. The data are from a study of T-cell memory formation after mild COVID-19. TCRdb analysed the 5' RACE reads with MiXCR anew, one entry per CDR3 protein. The table includes around 420,000 distinct CDR3 sequences, roughly 24% detected once. Germline-derived CDR1 and CDR2 are SGHVS and FQNEAQ. V shed 1 base and J shed 7 bases, with 16 bases lying between them. This CDR3 is 15 amino acids long. General study results and limits: The appearance of some responding clones in pre-infection memory suggested that cross-reactive memory joined. Unconfirmed was the SARS-CoV-2 specificity of second-wave clones that peaked on day 37.

Material: PBMCs or a T cell subset sorted from them (not recorded which). The TCR was taken from an adult woman who had mild COVID-19 (a few samples of this study predate the infection). Cell type and time point are not known. The chain couples TRBV7-8 to TRBJ1-1, with D possibly TRBD1 on 5 matching bases. The CDR3 region is CASSLVGEGIGEAFF. The CDR3, as DNA: TGTGCCAGCAGCTTAGTCGGTGAGGGGATCGGTGAAGCTTTCTTT.